This entry features one T cell receptor (beta chain) sequence. Per the authors' pipeline: Reference gene primer amplification in the assay estimated nucleated cell counts. Clones were read by immunoSEQ multiplex PCR, and TCRdb kept only the in-frame ones, dropping some. V and J calls and clone size are copied from that table; D and trimming were computed from the DNA. The sample includes over 250,000 clones, about 87% seen only once; the top ten take around 2.9%. The data are from a study of blood T cell repertoires in COVID-19. Study as a whole: Acute-phase and convalescent COVID-19 samples originated in the United States, Italy and Spain.

Germline values: CDR1 LNHNV, CDR2 YYDKDF (reference sequence). J gave up 8 bases and V 4 bases, and 5 bases lay outside the gene matches. The length of the CDR3 is 15 residues. Sequenced: PBMCs or T cells enriched from blood (not recorded which). This clonotype originated in a woman aged 45-59 years who had recovered from COVID-19. The rearrangement joins TRBV15 to TRBJ1-4; TRBD1 matches at 12 bases. Here the CDR3 reads CATSIPGQGAEKLFF. The CDR3, as DNA: TGTGCCACCAGCATCCCGGGACAGGGGGCCGAAAAACTGTTTTTT.